Listed below are T cell receptor beta chains from one sample, sequenced in a study of blood T cell repertoires in COVID-19. Some clones are missing from TCRdb's copy, which holds only in-frame ones; the method was immunoSEQ multiplex PCR. The sample includes some 490,000 clones, around 85% of them seen just once. The sequencing sample was made of PBMCs or T cells enriched from blood (not recorded which). These receptor sequences come from a woman aged 60-75 years who had recovered from COVID-19. Both conserved end residues are part of each CDR3. Fields, in order: V gene, clone size, J gene, D gene, CDR3 protein, CDR3 DNA. A D gene is named only where the DNA matches it firmly. Part of the rows lack a size; the others show once, few, many or a class for expanded clones.

V: TRBV20-1
size: -
J: TRBJ1-6
D: TRBD1
CDR3: CSASEGGGSPLHF
DNA: TGCAGTGCTAGTGAAGGGGGCGGTTCACCCCTCCACTTT

V: TRBV30
size: -
J: TRBJ1-1
D: -
CDR3: CAWTMGLGTEAFF
DNA: TGTGCCTGGACAATGGGGCTAGGGACTGAAGCTTTCTTT

V: TRBV6-6
size: -
J: TRBJ1-3
D: -
CDR3: CASRASGEKAGNTIYF
DNA: TGTGCCAGCAGGGCCTCAGGGGAGAAGGCTGGAAACACCATATATTTT

V: TRBV7-8
size: -
J: TRBJ1-3
D: TRBD1
CDR3: CASTIWGQGFGNTIYF
DNA: TGTGCCAGCACTATCTGGGGACAGGGTTTTGGAAACACCATATATTTT

V: TRBV12-5
size: -
J: TRBJ1-6
D: -
CDR3: CASAFRPGAKDSPLHF
DNA: TGTGCTAGTGCCTTCAGACCTGGAGCCAAGGATTCACCCCTCCACTTT

V: TRBV15
size: -
J: TRBJ2-7
D: -
CDR3: CAIGGYEQYF
DNA: TGTGCCATCGGAGGCTACGAGCAGTACTTC

V: TRBV5-4
size: -
J: TRBJ1-2
D: TRBD1
CDR3: CASSIWTGPHGYTF
DNA: TGTGCCAGCAGCATCTGGACAGGGCCCCATGGCTACACCTTC

V: TRBV12-3/TRBV12-4
size: -
J: TRBJ1-2
D: -
CDR3: CASTIGQGGGYTF
DNA: TGTGCCAGCACGATTGGTCAGGGAGGCGGCTACACCTTC

V: TRBV5-1
size: -
J: TRBJ1-1
D: -
CDR3: CASSLFTEQGKGTEAFF
DNA: TGCGCCAGCAGCTTGTTCACCGAACAGGGCAAGGGCACTGAAGCTTTCTTT

V: TRBV7-8
size: once
J: TRBJ1-1
D: TRBD1
CDR3: CASSSQGAANTEAFF
DNA: TGTGCCAGCAGCTCTCAGGGGGCCGCGAACACTGAAGCTTTCTTT

V: TRBV5-4
size: -
J: TRBJ1-3
D: TRBD1
CDR3: CASSANTGVSGNTIYF
DNA: TGTGCCAGCAGCGCGAATACAGGGGTCTCTGGAAACACCATATATTTT

V: TRBV7-6
size: few
J: TRBJ2-1
D: TRBD2
CDR3: CASSLAEGLAGGRQFF
DNA: TGTGCCAGCAGCTTAGCAGAGGGACTAGCGGGGGGGCGGCAGTTCTTC

V: TRBV5-4
size: -
J: TRBJ2-3
D: TRBD2
CDR3: CASSFTSGVPDTQYF
DNA: TGTGCCAGCAGCTTCACTAGCGGGGTTCCAGATACGCAGTATTTT

V: TRBV4-1
size: -
J: TRBJ1-1
D: TRBD1
CDR3: CASSQGQGKGTEAFF
DNA: TGCGCCAGCAGCCAAGGACAGGGCAAAGGCACTGAAGCTTTCTTT

V: TRBV28
size: -
J: TRBJ1-5
D: -
CDR3: CASSLGGYSNQPQHF
DNA: TGTGCCAGCAGTTTGGGGGGTTATAGCAATCAGCCCCAGCATTTT

V: TRBV15
size: -
J: TRBJ2-5
D: TRBD2
CDR3: CATSRGSGGSGETQYF
DNA: TGTGCCACCAGCAGGGGTAGCGGGGGGTCTGGAGAGACCCAGTACTTC

V: TRBV5-1
size: -
J: TRBJ1-6
D: -
CDR3: CASSTYSSSSYNSPLHF
DNA: TGCGCCAGCAGCACATACAGCTCGAGCTCCTATAATTCACCCCTCCACTTT

V: TRBV11-3
size: -
J: TRBJ1-1
D: -
CDR3: CASSLYRNTEAFF
DNA: TGTGCCAGCAGCTTATATAGGAACACTGAAGCTTTCTTT

V: TRBV11-3
size: -
J: TRBJ1-2
D: TRBD1
CDR3: CASSHDRERTF
DNA: TGTGCCAGCAGTCATGACAGGGAGAGGACCTTC

V: TRBV7-9
size: once
J: TRBJ2-2
D: TRBD1
CDR3: CASSLAASTGTNTGELFF
DNA: TGTGCCAGCAGCTTAGCGGCCTCGACAGGGACCAACACCGGGGAGCTGTTTTTT

V: TRBV25-1
size: -
J: TRBJ2-3
D: TRBD2
CDR3: CASRALTGGADTQYF
DNA: TGTGCCAGCAGGGCCCTGACCGGGGGGGCAGATACGCAGTATTTT

V: TRBV30
size: once
J: TRBJ2-1
D: -
CDR3: CAWRFGVHANEQFF
DNA: TGTGCCTGGAGGTTCGGGGTTCACGCCAATGAGCAGTTCTTC

V: TRBV6-5
size: -
J: TRBJ2-3
D: TRBD1
CDR3: CASSYGTGGIDTQYF
DNA: TGTGCCAGCAGTTACGGGACAGGGGGCATAGATACGCAGTATTTT

V: TRBV28
size: -
J: TRBJ2-7
D: TRBD2
CDR3: CASSAPGGYYEQYF
DNA: TGTGCCAGCAGTGCCCCGGGAGGGTATTACGAGCAGTACTTC

V: TRBV24-1
size: -
J: TRBJ2-1
D: TRBD2
CDR3: CATSDWTSGGGNEQFF
DNA: TGTGCCACCAGTGATTGGACTAGCGGGGGTGGCAATGAGCAGTTCTTC

V: TRBV5-1
size: -
J: TRBJ1-1
D: TRBD1
CDR3: CASRGTEEEAFF
DNA: TGCGCCAGCAGGGGGACAGAAGAGGAAGCTTTCTTT

V: TRBV4-2
size: -
J: TRBJ2-5
D: TRBD2
CDR3: CASSQEPGLAGASQETQYF
DNA: TGTGCCAGCAGCCAAGAGCCGGGACTAGCGGGGGCCTCCCAAGAGACCCAGTACTTC

V: TRBV5-1
size: -
J: TRBJ1-6
D: -
CDR3: CASRPSGGGSYNSPLHF
DNA: TGCGCCAGCAGACCAAGTGGGGGCGGCTCCTATAATTCACCCCTCCACTTT

V: TRBV5-5
size: -
J: TRBJ1-4
D: -
CDR3: CASSGPGRAAGEKLFF
DNA: TGTGCCAGCAGCGGGCCTGGGAGGGCCGCGGGGGAAAAACTGTTTTTT

V: TRBV6-4
size: few
J: TRBJ1-1
D: -
CDR3: CASSKETNTEAFF
DNA: TGTGCCAGCAGTAAGGAGACGAACACTGAAGCTTTCTTT

V: TRBV6-6
size: -
J: TRBJ2-5
D: TRBD2
CDR3: CASSSGTSGKETQYF
DNA: TGTGCCAGCAGTTCAGGGACTAGCGGGAAAGAGACCCAGTACTTC

V: TRBV3-1/TRBV3-2
size: -
J: TRBJ2-1
D: TRBD2
CDR3: CASRERLAGGGEQFF
DNA: TGTGCCAGCAGGGAAAGACTAGCGGGGGGTGGTGAGCAGTTCTTC

V: TRBV10-3
size: once
J: TRBJ1-1
D: TRBD1
CDR3: CATGQGMNTEAFF
DNA: TGTGCCACGGGACAGGGGATGAACACTGAAGCTTTCTTT

V: TRBV2
size: -
J: TRBJ1-1
D: -
CDR3: CASMVGPNTEAFF
DNA: TGTGCCAGCATGGTGGGCCCGAACACTGAAGCTTTCTTT

V: TRBV15
size: -
J: TRBJ2-5
D: TRBD2
CDR3: CATSREGWRAGGAGETQYF
DNA: TGTGCCACCAGCAGAGAGGGATGGAGAGCGGGGGGCGCAGGGGAGACCCAGTACTTC

V: TRBV5-1
size: few
J: TRBJ1-3
D: TRBD1
CDR3: CASRGTAGNTIYF
DNA: TGCGCCAGCAGAGGGACAGCGGGAAACACCATATATTTT

V: TRBV18
size: -
J: TRBJ2-2
D: -
CDR3: CASSPGQELFF
DNA: TGTGCCAGCTCACCGGGGCAGGAGCTGTTTTTT

V: TRBV7-7
size: -
J: TRBJ2-1
D: TRBD1
CDR3: CASSLVAGTGYNEQFF
DNA: TGTGCCAGCAGCTTAGTTGCCGGGACAGGATACAATGAGCAGTTCTTC

V: TRBV7-2
size: once
J: TRBJ2-4
D: TRBD1
CDR3: CASSPDRAKNIQYF
DNA: TGTGCCAGCAGCCCGGACAGGGCCAAAAACATTCAGTACTTC

V: TRBV30
size: -
J: TRBJ1-5
D: -
CDR3: CAWSEGTPNQPQHF
DNA: TGTGCCTGGAGCGAAGGGACACCCAATCAGCCCCAGCATTTT

V: TRBV27
size: -
J: TRBJ2-7
D: TRBD2
CDR3: CASRRGVGYEQYF
DNA: TGTGCCAGCAGACGGGGGGTGGGGTACGAGCAGTACTTC

V: TRBV5-1
size: -
J: TRBJ1-6
D: -
CDR3: CASSLSGQGNSPLHF
DNA: TGCGCCAGCAGCTTGTCGGGGCAGGGGAATTCACCCCTCCACTTT

V: TRBV19
size: -
J: TRBJ1-6
D: TRBD1
CDR3: CASGPRDRENSPLHF
DNA: TGTGCCAGCGGACCACGGGACAGGGAAAATTCACCCCTCCACTTT

V: TRBV4-1
size: -
J: TRBJ2-4
D: -
CDR3: CASSQGGQSEIQYF
DNA: TGCGCCAGCAGCCAAGGAGGACAAAGTGAGATTCAGTACTTC

V: TRBV10-2
size: once
J: TRBJ2-7
D: TRBD2
CDR3: CASWGGSSYEQYF
DNA: TGCGCCAGCTGGGGAGGGAGCTCCTACGAGCAGTACTTC

V: TRBV19
size: -
J: TRBJ2-3
D: -
CDR3: CASTYRGGGGTDTQYF
DNA: TGTGCCAGTACTTATAGAGGGGGTGGTGGTACAGATACGCAGTATTTT

V: TRBV4-1
size: -
J: TRBJ2-3
D: -
CDR3: CASSQDSRHDTQYF
DNA: TGCGCCAGCAGCCAAGATTCGCGCCACGATACGCAGTATTTT

V: TRBV13
size: -
J: TRBJ1-5
D: -
CDR3: CASSSTGGGEYSNQPQHF
DNA: TGTGCCAGCAGCTCCACCGGCGGAGGCGAGTATAGCAATCAGCCCCAGCATTTT

V: TRBV2
size: -
J: TRBJ1-5
D: TRBD1
CDR3: CASSGDSQNQPQHF
DNA: TGTGCCAGCAGTGGGGACAGCCAGAATCAGCCCCAGCATTTT

V: TRBV6-5
size: -
J: TRBJ1-2
D: -
CDR3: CASSTGGPYGYTF
DNA: TGTGCCTCCTCCACCGGGGGACCCTATGGCTACACCTTC

V: TRBV5-1
size: -
J: TRBJ2-2
D: -
CDR3: CASSLEARTAGELFF
DNA: TGCGCCAGCAGCTTGGAGGCTAGAACGGCCGGGGAGCTGTTTTTT

V: TRBV12-3/TRBV12-4
size: -
J: TRBJ1-1
D: -
CDR3: CASSLGAGTEAFF
DNA: TGTGCCAGCAGTTTGGGGGCCGGTACTGAAGCTTTCTTT

V: TRBV11-2
size: -
J: TRBJ1-5
D: -
CDR3: CASMGAGGSNQPQHF
DNA: TGTGCCAGCATGGGAGCAGGAGGAAGCAATCAGCCCCAGCATTTT

V: TRBV12-3/TRBV12-4
size: -
J: TRBJ1-5
D: -
CDR3: CASSLGSSQPQHF
DNA: TGTGCCAGCAGTTTAGGGAGTAGCCAGCCCCAGCATTTT

V: TRBV7-6
size: -
J: TRBJ2-3
D: TRBD2
CDR3: CASSWLGGAPTDTQYF
DNA: TGTGCCAGCAGCTGGCTCGGGGGGGCCCCCACAGATACGCAGTATTTT

V: TRBV5-1
size: -
J: TRBJ2-7
D: TRBD1
CDR3: CASSWGQGADEQYF
DNA: TGCGCCAGCAGTTGGGGACAGGGGGCCGACGAGCAGTACTTC

V: TRBV5-6
size: -
J: TRBJ1-6
D: TRBD1
CDR3: CASSTDRGTYNSPLHF
DNA: TGTGCCAGCAGCACGGACAGGGGGACATATAATTCACCCCTCCACTTT